The 9 T cell receptor beta chains in this list originate from one sample, sequenced in a study of response to subunit inactivated influenza vaccine. TCRdb passed the RT-PCR reads through MiXCR, listing each CDR3 protein once. Of roughly 650,000 distinct CDR3 sequences in the sample, more than 15% are singletons; the top ten hold 11%. Sequences were derived from PBMCs from blood, sampled less than 13 days after vaccination. The receptors derive from a man aged 45-60 years who received an inactivated influenza vaccine.

This clonotype has at least ten counts. The chain joins TRBV29-1 to TRBJ1-5, with D possibly matching TRBD1 (5 bases). The V gene lost 5 bases and the J gene lost 4 bases, with 12 bases spanning the gap. This CDR3 has 13 residues. Per the germline V gene, CDR1 is SQVTM and CDR2 is ANQGSEA. The CDR3 loop is CSVQLGGNQPQHF. CDR3 DNA sequence: TGCAGCGTTCAACTCGGGGGAAATCAGCCCCAGCATTTT.

This clonotype was seen at least ten times. The rearrangement links TRBV5-1 to TRBJ1-5, with D tentatively TRBD1 (5 bases). The germline V and J ends were trimmed by 0 bases and 4 bases, with 14 bases remaining between them. The germline gives CDR1 SGHRS, CDR2 YFSETQ. The CDR3 loop spans 16 amino acids. The CDR3 sequence: CASSLVSQGRNQPQHF. The CDR3 coding sequence is TGCGCCAGCAGCTTGGTATCCCAGGGTAGGAATCAGCCCCAGCATTTT.

The CDR3 loop is CASCGGVPYNEQFF. The CDR3 DNA reads as TGTGCCAGTTGTGGCGGGGTCCCCTACAATGAGCAGTTCTTC. J is TRBJ2-1 and V is TRBV7-9; D perhaps matches TRBD2 (6 bases). Per germline, CDR1 SEHNR and CDR2 FQNEAQ (reference sequence). Trimming removed 9 bases at V and 2 bases at J, with 14 bases between. There are 14 residues in the CDR3.

This chain connects TRBV7-2 to TRBJ1-4; 8 nucleotides match TRBD1. Germline V gene data show CDR1 as SGHTA and CDR2 as FQGNSA. Trimming removed 5 bases from V and 10 bases from J; junction bases left unmatched: 6. This CDR3 is built from 13 residues. The CDR3 protein is CASSTDRDGKLFF. The DNA for the CDR3 is TGTGCCAGCAGCACGGACAGGGACGGAAAACTGTTTTTT.

This sequence joins TRBV6-5 and TRBJ2-2, with D perhaps given as TRBD1 or TRBD2 (6 bases each). This CDR3 spans 15 amino acids. Germline CDR1 MNHEY, CDR2 SVGAGI. V was pared by 5 bases and J by 3 bases, with 13 bases between. The CDR3 here is CASSNTGRYTGELFF. As DNA, the CDR3 is TGTGCCAGCAGTAACACAGGGAGGTACACCGGGGAGCTGTTTTTT.

This chain uses TRBV29-1 with TRBJ2-7, with D hard to call. CDR3 length: 11 residues. V was trimmed by 3 bases and J by 3 bases, leaving 6 bases between them. Looked up from germline, CDR1 is SQVTM and CDR2 is ANQGSEA. The CDR3 region is CSVDTSYEQYF. The CDR3 bases are TGCAGCGTTGATACCAGCTACGAGCAGTACTTC.

CDR3: CASSLSWTNEKLFF. DNA for the CDR3: TGTGCCAGCAGTTTATCCTGGACTAATGAAAAACTGTTTTTT. The rearrangement links TRBV27 to TRBJ1-4; D ambiguous. The CDR3 consists of 14 residues. Between the trimmed V and J ends, which lost 0 bases and 2 bases, there was a span of 4 bases. The germline CDR1 and CDR2 sequences are MNHEY and SMNVEV (reference sequence).

This chain links TRBV10-3 with TRBJ2-5; D perhaps matches TRBD2 (6 bases). Germline assignment: CDR1 ENHRY and CDR2 SYGVKD. Trimming cost V 4 bases and J 5 bases, with 14 bases left between them. CDR3 length equals 14 residues. The CDR3 DNA reads as TGTGCCATCAGTGCTACGGGGGAATGGGAGACCCAGTACTTC. Translated, it gives CAISATGEWETQYF.

DNA of the CDR3: TGTGCCAGCAGCTCATCTAGCGGGGGGGCCTACAATGAGCAGTTCTTC. Protein product: CASSSSSGGAYNEQFF. The chain has TRBV7-8 and TRBJ2-1; 12 bases match TRBD2. Germline CDR1 SGHVS, CDR2 FQNEAQ. J lost 2 bases, V lost 4 bases, and 3 bases had no gene match. The CDR3 loop spans 16 amino acids.